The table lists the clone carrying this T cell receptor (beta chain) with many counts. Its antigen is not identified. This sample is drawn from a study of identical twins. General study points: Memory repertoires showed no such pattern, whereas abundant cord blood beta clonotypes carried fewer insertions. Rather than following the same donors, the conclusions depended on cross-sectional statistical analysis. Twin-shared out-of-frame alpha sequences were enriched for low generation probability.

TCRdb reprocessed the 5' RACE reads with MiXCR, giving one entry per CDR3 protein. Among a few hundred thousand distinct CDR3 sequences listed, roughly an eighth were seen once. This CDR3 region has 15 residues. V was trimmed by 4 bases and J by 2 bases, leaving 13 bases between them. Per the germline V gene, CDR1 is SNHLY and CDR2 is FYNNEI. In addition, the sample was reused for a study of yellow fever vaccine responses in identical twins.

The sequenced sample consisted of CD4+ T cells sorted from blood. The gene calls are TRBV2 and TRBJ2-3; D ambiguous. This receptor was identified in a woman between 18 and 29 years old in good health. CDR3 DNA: TGTGCCAGCAGTGGAACGGACGGCAACACAGATACGCAGTATTTT. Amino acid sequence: CASSGTDGNTDTQYF.